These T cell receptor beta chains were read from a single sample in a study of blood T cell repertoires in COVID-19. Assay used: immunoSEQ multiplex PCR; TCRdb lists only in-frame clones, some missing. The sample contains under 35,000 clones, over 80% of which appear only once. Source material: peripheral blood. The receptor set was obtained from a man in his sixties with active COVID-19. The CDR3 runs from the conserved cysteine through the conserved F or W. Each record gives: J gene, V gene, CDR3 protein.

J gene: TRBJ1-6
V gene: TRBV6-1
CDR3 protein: CASSEGTVGSYNSPLHF

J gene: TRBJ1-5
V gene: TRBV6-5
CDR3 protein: CASSWSGQSNQPQHF

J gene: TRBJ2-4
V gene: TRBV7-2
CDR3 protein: CASSPQGLAGPQYF

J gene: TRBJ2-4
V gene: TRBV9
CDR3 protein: CASSVGQGIAKNIQYF

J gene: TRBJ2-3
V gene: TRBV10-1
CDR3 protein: CASGRDFSTDTQYF

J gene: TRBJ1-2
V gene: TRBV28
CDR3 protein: CASSLSSLGRGHYGYTF

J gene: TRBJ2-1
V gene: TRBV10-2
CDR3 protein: CASSEWGGHNEQFF

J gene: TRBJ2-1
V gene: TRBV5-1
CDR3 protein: CASRPTSGSIYNEQFF

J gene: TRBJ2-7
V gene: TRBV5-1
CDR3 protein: CASSLVTGDEQYF

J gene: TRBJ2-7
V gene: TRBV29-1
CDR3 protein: CSVAGTSYEQYF

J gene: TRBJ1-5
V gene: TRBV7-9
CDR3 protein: CASSLDNSYQPQHF

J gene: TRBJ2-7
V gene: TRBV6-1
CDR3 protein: CASSEAGWIWTGNDHEQYF

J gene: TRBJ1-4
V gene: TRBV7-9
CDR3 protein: CASSLVQENEKLFF

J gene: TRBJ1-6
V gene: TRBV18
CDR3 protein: CASCPGPSLNSPLHF

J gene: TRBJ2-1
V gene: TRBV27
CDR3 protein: CASSFLSVRENYNEQFF

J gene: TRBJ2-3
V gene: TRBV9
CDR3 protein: CASSARTVTDTQYF

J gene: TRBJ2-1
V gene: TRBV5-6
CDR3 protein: CASSFYRLAGAFINEQFF